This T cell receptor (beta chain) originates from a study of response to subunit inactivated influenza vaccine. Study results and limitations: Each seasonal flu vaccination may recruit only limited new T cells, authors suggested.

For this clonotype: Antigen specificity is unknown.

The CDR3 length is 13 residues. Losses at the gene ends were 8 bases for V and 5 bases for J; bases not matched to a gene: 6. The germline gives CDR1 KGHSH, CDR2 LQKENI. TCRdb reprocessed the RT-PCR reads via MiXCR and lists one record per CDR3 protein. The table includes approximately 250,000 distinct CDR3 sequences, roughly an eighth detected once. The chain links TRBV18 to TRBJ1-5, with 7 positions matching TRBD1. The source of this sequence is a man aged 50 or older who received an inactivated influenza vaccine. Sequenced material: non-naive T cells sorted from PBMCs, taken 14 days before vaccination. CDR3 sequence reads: CASNRDRDQPQHF. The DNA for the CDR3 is TGTGCCAGCAACCGGGACAGAGATCAGCCCCAGCATTTT.